The 8 T cell receptor beta chains below all came from one sample that was sequenced in a study of blood T cell repertoires in COVID-19. Some clones are missing from TCRdb's copy, which holds only in-frame ones; the method was immunoSEQ multiplex PCR. The table records fewer than 300,000 clones, about 89% of them present only once. The sequencing sample was made of peripheral blood. The receptor source for this set is a man younger than 40 with acute or convalescent COVID-19.

The chain recombines TRBV2 with TRBJ2-3; 9 nucleotides agree with TRBD2. This CDR3 is built from 12 residues. After removal of 7 bases from V and 9 bases from J, the junction contained 5 bases not matched to a gene. In germline, CDR1 is SNHLY, CDR2 FYNNEI. CDR3 amino acids: CASIGAGGTQYF. CDR3 DNA: TGTGCCAGCATCGGGGCGGGGGGGACGCAGTATTTT.

The genes are TRBV5-5 and TRBJ1-5; D perhaps matches TRBD1 (5 bases). V lost 1 base to trimming and J lost 0 bases, with 11 bases between them. CDR3 length: 16 amino acids. CDR1 and CDR2 from the germline V gene are SGHKS and YYEKEE (reference sequence). CDR3 DNA sequence: TGTGCCAGCAGCTTGACCACAGGTTATAGCAATCAGCCCCAGCATTTT. This translates into CASSLTTGYSNQPQHF.

The J gene is TRBJ1-2, the V gene TRBV30; 7 bases match TRBD1. There are 13 residues in the CDR3. Per the germline V gene, CDR1 is GTSNPN and CDR2 is SVGIG (reference sequence). J was trimmed by 2 bases and V by 7 bases; bases with no gene match: 7. The CDR3 nucleotides read TGTGCCTCGCCGGGGGACAGCAACTATGGCTACACCTTC. It is translated as CASPGDSNYGYTF.

The V call is TRBV7-9, the J call TRBJ1-4; D unclear. The CDR3 is 14 amino acids. Deletions cut 5 bases from V and 4 bases from J, with 11 bases between. The germline V gene has CDR1 SEHNR and CDR2 FQNEAQ (reference sequence). The CDR3 sequence is CASSLTGSNEKLFF. CDR3 DNA: TGTGCCAGCAGCCTTACGGGGAGTAATGAAAAACTGTTTTTT.

V usage is TRBV28 and J usage is TRBJ1-5; 7 bases align to TRBD1. V lost 5 bases, J lost 0 bases, and 10 bases stayed unmatched. Germline V gives CDR1 MDHEN, CDR2 SYDVKM. The CDR3 is made up of 17 amino acids. In DNA form, the CDR3 reads TGTGCCAGCAGTCCTTCGGGACAGCGCAATAGCAATCAGCCCCAGCATTTT. Amino acid sequence: CASSPSGQRNSNQPQHF.

The chain uses TRBV30 and TRBJ1-6, with D unclear. Germline V gene sequence: CDR1 GTSNPN, CDR2 SVGIG (reference sequence). Trimming removed 4 bases from V and 6 bases from J, with 10 bases in between. CDR3 size: 13 residues. CDR3 sequence reads: CAWTKTPNSPLHF. In nucleotides, the CDR3 is TGTGCCTGGACGAAGACACCTAATTCACCCCTCCACTTT.

The chain carries TRBV24-1 and TRBJ2-1; weak D call: TRBD2 (5 bases). The germline V gene has CDR1 KGHDR and CDR2 SFDVKD. Deletions cut 10 bases from V and 1 base from J, with 13 bases between. The CDR3 consists of 14 residues. The CDR3 sequence is CATTAGGSYNEQFF. In nucleotides, the CDR3 is TGTGCCACAACTGCCGGAGGTTCCTACAATGAGCAGTTCTTC.

Only one count was recorded for this clone. The chain links TRBV28 to TRBJ2-1; no firm D call. Germline loops: CDR1 MDHEN, CDR2 SYDVKM. V was cut by 6 bases and J by 4 bases, with 28 bases left in between. This CDR3 has 19 amino acids. The CDR3 DNA reads as TGTGCCAGCAGCCAACGGGTCGGGTGGCAGACCAGCCCTTACAATGAGCAGTTCTTC. It yields the protein CASSQRVGWQTSPYNEQFF.